This entry is about one TCR beta chain. This clonotype was recorded many times. This clone's antigen is unknown. One base away there is no much larger clone; base qualities are not given. Preparation of the library involved multiplex PCR. TCRdb records Illumina HiSeq 4000 as the sequencer. To build TCR beta libraries, CDR3 regions were amplified by Arm-PCR using iRepertoire HTBI primers. Before sequencing, the PCR products went through gel purification. The paper's processing steps were these. Gene usage analysis of CDR3 amino acid clonotypes relied on the 60 to 65 TRBV and around 14 TRBJ segments identified across samples. Filtered high-quality paired reads were merged into contigs using COPE and FqMerger. Contigs were aligned with BLAST to IMGT TRBV, TRBD and TRBJ reference genes, and CDR3 was defined per IMGT. Any clonotype with a frequency above 0.1% was classified as a highly expanded clone. Repertoire diversity was measured by Shannon entropy, and V-J evenness by the Gini coefficient. Public clonotypes were defined as clonotypes shared by more than one individual. TCRdb took the public reads, trimmed them with fastp at Q25, ran MiXCR for clone calling and kept in-frame beta chains. Under each unique CDR3 protein, matching rows form one entry showing the most common genes and DNA. TCRdb, not the authors, supplied the V and J calls. This sample lists around 460,000 distinct CDR3 sequences; about 20% were detected once. Around 13% of the sample lies in the top ten.

Reading the label with the study, this specimen's time point is: persistent/refractory GD, antithyroid drugs over 5 years with positive TRAb. For both TCR sequencing and RNA sequencing, RNA was extracted from PBMCs in TRIzol. Graves' disease was diagnosed according to American Thyroid Association guidelines. Patients for the study were recruited at an endocrinology department in Xi'an, China. Each patient gave approximately 9.7 milliliters of peripheral blood, collected in an EDTA anticoagulant tube. PBMCs were isolated by Ficoll Paque Plus density gradient separation without further T cell sorting. An Agilent 2100 Bioanalyzer and agarose gel were used to check RNA quality, and a NanoDrop 2000 was used to measure RNA concentration. The data are from a study of regulatory T cells in long-lasting Graves disease (dated by TCRdb to the early 2020s). Background on the whole study: To count as having persistent Graves' disease, a patient had to have received antithyroid drug treatment for over 5 years with TSH receptor autoantibodies remaining persistently positive. Patients with persistent Graves' disease were compared with patients with newly diagnosed Graves' disease using TCR sequencing and RNA sequencing of peripheral blood. The study took place in China and was registered as a clinical trial. A total of some 35 samples underwent TCR sequencing, from some 13 patients with persistent Graves' disease and 20 patients with newly diagnosed Graves' disease. In the clinical cohort, patients with persistent Graves' disease had used antithyroid drugs for an average of about 10 years.

What the work shows at the level of the full study, not this receptor alone: The study examined only peripheral blood because the primary lesion, thyroid tissue, could not be accessed. Sequencing and analysis were restricted to the TCR beta chain. Compared with newly diagnosed patients, persistent Graves' disease patients had lower TCR Shannon entropy and fewer highly expanded clones, which suggests clonal expansion. A larger number of public clonotypes was shared among persistent patients (more than 2,500) than among newly diagnosed patients (approximately 1,000). As a limitation, the authors acknowledged that the small sample size may reduce accuracy.

The clonotype originates from a female donor with Graves disease. Sequenced here: peripheral blood mononuclear cells (PBMCs), sampled when the disease was refractory, from a patient treated with antithyroid drugs.

DNA sequence: TGTGCCAGCAGTTCCCCAGCCTCGACAGGGGGCATCACTGAAGCTTTCTTT. Protein translation: CASSSPASTGGITEAFF. This receptor chain uses TRBV12-3 or TRBV12-4 and TRBJ1-1; 10 bases in between match TRBD1. The germline V and J ends show losses of 4 bases and 4 bases respectively, and no gene match explains 12 bases of the junction. From the cysteine through the phenylalanine, the CDR3 covers 17 amino acids. The CDR3 DNA has 51 bases and is translated from base 1.